This T cell receptor (beta chain) was obtained from a study of shared clonotypes between healthy human individuals. Whole-study findings and limits: Clonotype sharing among donors likely depends on sequencing depth. Larger richness was generally estimated for naive than memory subsets.

Notes on this clone: No antigen is known for it.

CD8 cells regarded as naive lacked CD45RO, were positively chosen for CCR7, and omitted terminally differentiated effector memory CD45RA+ cells. Several immunoSEQ plates held equal portions of the genomic DNA taken from each subset. Clones were read by immunoSEQ multiplex PCR, and TCRdb kept only the in-frame ones, dropping some. The sample has 1.5 million to 2.5 million clones, about 94% seen once. Trimming shortened V by 3 bases and J by 4 bases, and 7 bases separated the two germline ends. The CDR3 covers 13 residues. Germline V CDR1 and CDR2: SGHDT, YYEEEE. This chain connects TRBV5-6 to TRBJ1-4, with D hard to call. The specimen was naive CD8+ T cells sorted from blood. The source of this sequence is a man younger than 30 in good health. The DNA of the CDR3 is TGTGCCAGCAGCTCAGGTTTTAATGAAAAACTGTTTTTT. This sequence encodes CASSSGFNEKLFF.